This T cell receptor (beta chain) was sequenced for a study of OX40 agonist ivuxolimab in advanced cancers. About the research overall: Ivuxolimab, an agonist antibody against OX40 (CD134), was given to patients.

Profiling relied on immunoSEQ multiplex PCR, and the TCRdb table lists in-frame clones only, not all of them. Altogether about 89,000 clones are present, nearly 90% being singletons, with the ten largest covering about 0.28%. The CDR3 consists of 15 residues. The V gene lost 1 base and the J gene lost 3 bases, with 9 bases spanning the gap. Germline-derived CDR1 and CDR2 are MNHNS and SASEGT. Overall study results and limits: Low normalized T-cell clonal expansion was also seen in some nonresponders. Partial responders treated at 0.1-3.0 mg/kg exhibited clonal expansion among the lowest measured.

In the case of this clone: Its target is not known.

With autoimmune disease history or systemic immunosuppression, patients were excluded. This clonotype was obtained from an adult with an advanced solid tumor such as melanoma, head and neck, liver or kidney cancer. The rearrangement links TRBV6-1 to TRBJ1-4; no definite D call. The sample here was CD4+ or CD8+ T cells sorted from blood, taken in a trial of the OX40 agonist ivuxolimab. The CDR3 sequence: CASSEGIGSNEKLFF. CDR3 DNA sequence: TGTGCCAGCAGTGAAGGGATCGGCTCTAATGAAAAACTGTTTTTT.